This T cell receptor (beta chain) was retrieved from a study of cytomegalovirus exposure and HLA in healthy donors. Findings and limits, study-wide: The authors listed 164 TCR beta chains as cytomegalovirus-associated.

Of note for this clone: Antigen specificity is unknown.

The data were produced by immunoSEQ multiplex PCR, yet TCRdb's version contains in-frame clones alone and is incomplete. The repertoire holds around 71,000 clones, with roughly 94% as singletons. Trimming took 3 bases from V and 5 from J, leaving 13 bases between them. The CDR3 is 13 residues long. CDR1 is SQVTM and CDR2 is ANQGSEA in the germline V gene. This chain joins TRBV29-1 and TRBJ2-5; tentative D call: TRBD1 (5 bases). Sequencing was done on a sample of PBMCs. This clonotype was obtained from a man younger than 35 in good health and CMV-seropositive. CDR3 loop: CSVEQGATETQYF. The CDR3 bases are TGCAGCGTTGAGCAGGGCGCGACGGAGACCCAGTACTTC.